This TCR beta chain was sequenced for a study of Ad26.COV2.S vaccination and SARS-CoV-2 variants. For the study at large: In the study, Ad26.COV2.S was injected intramuscularly once, or twice 56 days apart.

About this clone: Its cognate antigen is unknown.

TCRdb keeps only in-frame clones here, not all; method: immunoSEQ multiplex PCR. The repertoire holds about 440,000 clones, with around 90% as singletons. Trimming took 5 bases from V and 2 from J, leaving 12 bases between them. Germline assignment: CDR1 SGHTA and CDR2 FQGNSA. The CDR3 spans 15 residues. As to treatment: around 19 received Ad26.COV2.S at low or high dose, single or two shots; about 5 received placebo; per-sample allocation not given. Collection of samples fell on day 63 after the first vaccine or placebo injection. Wuhan-strain SARS-CoV-2 spike was expressed by the Ad26 vector that made up the vaccine. Findings of the study overall: Reported findings describe substantial breadth in spike-specific CD8+ and CD4+ T cell responses following vaccination.

This clonotype was obtained from a person aged 18-60 years who received the Ad26.COV2.S COVID-19 vaccine or a placebo. This chain links TRBV7-2 with TRBJ1-4, with D maybe TRBD1 (5 bases). This specimen consisted of peripheral blood, obtained in a trial of Ad26.COV2.S vaccine versus placebo. For the CDR3, the DNA is TGTGCCAGCAGCCGCGCCGGGACGACTAATGAAAAACTGTTTTTT. Translating gives CASSRAGTTNEKLFF.